This T cell receptor (beta chain) was retrieved from a study of blood T cell repertoires in COVID-19. Across the study: Spain, Italy and the United States supplied samples that represented acute and convalescent COVID-19. In each case, the material was cDNA or gDNA derived from T cells, B-cell-depleted T cells, or PBMCs.

CDR1 is SGHNT, CDR2 YENEEA, per germline. V dropped 5 bases and J dropped 6; count of bases not matched to a gene: 12. The CDR3 has 15 residues. Per the original data handling: Nucleated cell number was recorded as an estimate derived from reference gene primer amplification. Only in-frame clones appear in the TCRdb table, and some are missing; sequencing was by immunoSEQ multiplex PCR. That table furnishes V, J and clone size, whereas the DNA furnished D and trimming. In the table there are some 80,000 clones, around 81% of which are singletons. The sequenced sample consisted of peripheral blood. The chain carries TRBV11-3 and TRBJ1-2, with 7 positions matching TRBD1. The sequence came from a human donor in a cohort sampled during active COVID-19. The CDR3 loop reads CASSERQGFFHGYTF. In nucleotides, the CDR3 is TGTGCCAGCAGCGAACGACAGGGATTTTTTCATGGCTACACCTTC.